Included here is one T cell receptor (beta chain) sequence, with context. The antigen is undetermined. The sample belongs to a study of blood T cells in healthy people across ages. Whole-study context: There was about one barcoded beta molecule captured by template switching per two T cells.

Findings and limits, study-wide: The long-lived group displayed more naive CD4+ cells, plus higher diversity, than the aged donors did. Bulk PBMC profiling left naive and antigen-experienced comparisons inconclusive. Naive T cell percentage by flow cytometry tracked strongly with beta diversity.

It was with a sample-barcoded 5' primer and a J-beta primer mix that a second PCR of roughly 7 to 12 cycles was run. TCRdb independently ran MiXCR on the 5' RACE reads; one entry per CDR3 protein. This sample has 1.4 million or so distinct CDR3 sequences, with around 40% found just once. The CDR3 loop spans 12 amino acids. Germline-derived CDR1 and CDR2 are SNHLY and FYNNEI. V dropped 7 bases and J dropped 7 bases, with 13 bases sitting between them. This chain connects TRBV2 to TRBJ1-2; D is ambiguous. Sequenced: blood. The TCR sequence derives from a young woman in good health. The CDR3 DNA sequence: TGTGCCAGCAACCCAAGGTTGGGTGGCTACACCTTC. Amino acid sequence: CASNPRLGGYTF.